The 24 T cell receptor beta chains listed next were all sequenced from one sample in a study of cytomegalovirus exposure and HLA in healthy donors. Sequencing was performed with immunoSEQ multiplex PCR; in TCRdb, only in-frame clones are kept and a portion is missing. The data hold over 250,000 clones, with approximately 86% observed a single time. Sequencing was done on a sample of PBMCs. These receptors all stem from a woman under 30 in good health and CMV-seronegative.

The rearrangement uses TRBV30 and TRBJ2-2; TRBD2 is a possible D gene (6 bases). The CDR3 loop spans 13 amino acids. Trimming cost V 2 bases and J 5 bases, with 9 bases left between them. CDR1 GTSNPN and CDR2 SVGIG come from the germline V gene (reference sequence). This CDR3 reads CAWSLGGTGELFF. CDR3 nucleotides: TGTGCCTGGAGTCTCGGGGGAACCGGGGAGCTGTTTTTT.

The chain joins TRBV6-6 to TRBJ1-5, with 8 nucleotides matching TRBD1. This CDR3 has 16 residues. V dropped 6 bases and J dropped 4; count of bases not matched to a gene: 11. In germline, CDR1 is MNHNY, CDR2 SVGAGI (reference sequence). CDR3 residues: CASSPQGQGLNQPQHF. The CDR3 bases are TGTGCCAGCAGCCCTCAAGGACAGGGACTAAATCAGCCCCAGCATTTT.

The genes are TRBV29-1 and TRBJ2-7; 7 positions agree with TRBD2. The CDR3 sequence is 11 residues long. V was pared by 2 bases and J by 10 bases, with 5 bases of the junction left unmatched. Germline CDR1 reads SQVTM; CDR2 reads ANQGSEA. The CDR3 nucleotides are TGCAGCGTTGAACGGGGGGTAGAACAGTACTTC. Its translation: CSVERGVEQYF.

The V gene is TRBV4-1, the J gene TRBJ2-7; D not certain. This CDR3 comprises 16 residues. Germline loops: CDR1 MGHRA, CDR2 YSYEKL. V was pared by 0 bases and J by 3 bases, with 15 bases between. CDR3: CASSQDSIMGVYEQYF. Written as DNA, the CDR3 is TGCGCCAGCAGCCAAGATTCGATAATGGGCGTCTACGAGCAGTACTTC.

V usage is TRBV18 and J usage is TRBJ2-7; maybe TRBD2 (5 bases). With 5 bases removed from V and 4 bases from J, the gap between germline ends came to 15 bases. The CDR3 extends over 14 amino acids. The germline V gene has CDR1 KGHSH and CDR2 LQKENI. The CDR3 protein is CASSSPGFGYEQYF. Here the CDR3 DNA reads TGTGCCAGCTCATCTCCGGGGTTTGGTTACGAGCAGTACTTC.

The chain has TRBV10-3 and TRBJ1-1; D ambiguous. CDR1 is ENHRY and CDR2 is SYGVKD in the germline V gene. Deletions cut 3 bases from V and 1 base from J, with 15 bases between. This CDR3 is 16 amino acids long. CDR3 protein: CAISDSSSTGNTEAFF. The CDR3 DNA reads as TGTGCCATCAGTGACTCCTCCTCGACGGGGAACACTGAAGCTTTCTTT.

The chain is built from TRBV4-2 and TRBJ2-5; 14 bases fit TRBD2. Trimming took 1 base from V and 6 from J; bases not matched to a gene: 7. In germline, CDR1 is LGHNA, CDR2 YNFKEQ. There are 17 residues in the CDR3. CDR3 loop: CASSQGLAGGPVKTQYF. The DNA of the CDR3 is TGTGCCAGCAGCCAAGGACTAGCGGGGGGGCCTGTGAAGACCCAGTACTTC.

The chain links TRBV14 to TRBJ2-7, with no clear D. Between the trimmed V and J ends, which lost 4 bases and 1 base, there was a span of 5 bases. In germline, CDR1 is SGHDN, CDR2 FVKESK. This CDR3 has 12 residues. CDR3 residues: CASSLQSYEQYF. Here the CDR3 DNA reads TGTGCCAGCAGCCTACAGTCCTACGAGCAGTACTTC.

This sequence joins TRBV7-2 and TRBJ2-5; D is possibly TRBD1 (6 bases). V gave up 4 bases and J gave up 4 bases, with 16 bases separating them. Germline CDR1 reads SGHTA; CDR2 reads FQGNSA. There are 15 residues in the CDR3. In DNA, the CDR3 is TGTGCCAGCAGCTACCAGGGGTTCAGTAGAGAGACCCAGTACTTC. As protein: CASSYQGFSRETQYF.

This clone showed up just once. The V gene is TRBV5-1, the J gene TRBJ2-3; D may be TRBD1 (6 bases). Trimming shortened V by 2 bases and J by 6 bases, and 10 bases separated the two germline ends. There are 13 residues in the CDR3. CDR1 SGHRS and CDR2 YFSETQ come from the germline V gene. The CDR3 nucleotides read TGCGCCAGCAGCTTCAACAGGGATGATACGCAGTATTTT. Amino acid sequence: CASSFNRDDTQYF. The full variable domain, completed using reference TRBV5-1 and TRBJ2-3, is KAGVTQTPRYLIKTRGQQVTLSCSPISGHRSVSWYQQTPGQGLQFLFEYFSETQRNKGNFPGRFSGRQFSNSRSEMNVSTLELGDSALYLCASSFNRDDTQYFGPGTRLTVL.

The chain recombines TRBV6-5 with TRBJ1-2, with D uncertain. V dropped 7 bases and J dropped 5 bases, with 14 bases sitting between them. CDR3 length equals 13 residues. From germline, CDR1 is MNHEY and CDR2 SVGAGI. The CDR3, as DNA: TGTGCCAGCATCTCCCCCGGACTTTATGGCTACACCTTC. It specifies CASISPGLYGYTF.

This rearrangement joins TRBV6-5 to TRBJ2-7; D is ambiguous. The CDR3 consists of 12 residues. Trimming took 8 bases from V and 0 from J, leaving 8 bases between them. Germline lookup yields CDR1 MNHEY and CDR2 SVGAGI. CDR3 sequence reads: CASGLNSYEQYF. DNA of the CDR3: TGTGCCAGCGGGCTAAACTCCTACGAGCAGTACTTC.

This clone was seen only once. This sequence joins TRBV7-6 and TRBJ2-3; 7 nucleotides align to TRBD2. The CDR3 extends over 14 amino acids. Germline V CDR1 and CDR2: SGHVS, FNYEAQ. V lost 5 bases to trimming and J lost 2 bases; unmatched junction nucleotides: 4. The CDR3 spells CASSAGDYTDTQYF. The CDR3 DNA is TGTGCCAGCAGCGCGGGGGACTACACAGATACGCAGTATTTT.

This rearrangement joins TRBV30 to TRBJ2-4; 8 bases line up with TRBD1. Germline V gives CDR1 GTSNPN, CDR2 SVGIG (reference sequence). CDR3 size: 19 residues. V shed 2 bases and J 0 bases; nucleotides not matched to a gene: 15. The CDR3 DNA is TGTGCCTGGAGTAAGGAGACAGGGGTTTCCACCCTAGCCAAAAACATTCAGTACTTC. Residues: CAWSKETGVSTLAKNIQYF.

The chain carries TRBV19 and TRBJ1-6, with D tentatively TRBD1 (6 bases). V was shortened by 9 bases and J by 5 bases, with 11 bases between the two germline ends. The CDR3 has 13 residues. Germline V gene lookup returns CDR1 LNHDA and CDR2 SQIVND (reference sequence). DNA for the CDR3: TGTGCCAGCCGACAGGTGGATAATTCACCCCTCCACTTT. Its translation: CASRQVDNSPLHF.

V is TRBV15 and J is TRBJ1-5; 7 nucleotides line up with TRBD1. The germline CDR1 and CDR2 sequences are LNHNV and YYDKDF (reference sequence). V lost 5 bases to trimming and J lost 3 bases; unmatched junction nucleotides: 4. CDR3 length equals 14 residues. CDR3 bases: TGTGCCACCAGCGTAGGGACAGCCAATCAGCCCCAGCATTTT. Protein product: CATSVGTANQPQHF. Using reference TRBV15 and TRBJ1-5 for the parts outside the CDR3, the full variable domain is DAMVIQNPRYQVTQFGKPVTLSCSQTLNHNVMYWYQQKSSQAPKLLFHYYDKDFNNEADTPDNFQSRRPNTSFCFLDIRSPGLGDTAMYLCATSVGTANQPQHFGDGTRLSIL.

The V gene is TRBV4-3, the J gene TRBJ2-3, with TRBD1 matching 7 bases. Trimming at V came to 1 base and at J to 4 bases, leaving 2 bases not matched to a gene. This CDR3 contains 14 residues. Germline V gene sequence: CDR1 LGHNA, CDR2 YSLEER. The CDR3 nucleotides read TGCGCCAGCAGCCAAGTAGGGGGCGCAGATACGCAGTATTTT. This gives the protein CASSQVGGADTQYF.

This chain joins TRBV25-1 and TRBJ2-5, with no clear D. Germline V gene sequence: CDR1 MGHDK, CDR2 SYGVNS. The CDR3 consists of 14 residues. The V end was cut by 6 bases, the J end by 3 bases, with 14 bases between. This CDR3 reads CASRDSDGEETQYF. The CDR3 DNA is TGTGCCAGCAGGGATTCCGACGGAGAAGAGACCCAGTACTTC. Full variable domain (outside the CDR3, taken from reference TRBV25-1 and TRBJ2-5): EADIYQTPRYLVIGTGKKITLECSQTMGHDKMYWYQQDPGMELHLIHYSYGVNSTEKGDLSSESTVSRIRTEHFPLTLESARPSHTSQYLCASRDSDGEETQYFGPGTRLLVL.

The chain couples TRBV5-1 to TRBJ2-1; perhaps TRBD2 as D (6 bases). CDR1 is SGHRS and CDR2 is YFSETQ in the germline V gene. Trimming removed 4 bases from V and 5 bases from J, with 19 bases in between. The CDR3 runs to 16 residues. CDR3 nucleotide sequence: TGCGCCAGCAGCCCAGCAGAGCGGAGGGCCAACAATGAGCAGTTCTTC. This translates into CASSPAERRANNEQFF.

Concerning this clone: This specimen includes other DNA sequences encoding the same CDR3. The J gene is TRBJ1-4, the V gene TRBV11-2; 12 positions match TRBD1. The CDR3 has 15 residues. Germline-derived CDR1 and CDR2 are SGHAT and FQNNGV. V dropped 4 bases and J dropped 8; count of bases not matched to a gene: 5. The CDR3 nucleotides read TGTGCCAGCAGCTCCGGGACAGGGGGCGGGGAAAAACTGTTTTTT. It specifies CASSSGTGGGEKLFF.

This chain uses TRBV7-2 with TRBJ1-1; D uncertain. Germline lookup yields CDR1 SGHTA and CDR2 FQGNSA. The CDR3 is made up of 13 amino acids. The V end lost 0 bases, the J end lost 4 bases, and 6 bases lay between the germline ends. Here the CDR3 reads CASSLAAGTEAFF. The CDR3 DNA reads TGTGCCAGCAGCTTAGCAGCAGGCACTGAAGCTTTCTTT.

This clone was recorded at least ten times. The chain joins TRBV6-5 to TRBJ2-5; 8 bases agree with TRBD2. In germline, CDR1 is MNHEY, CDR2 SVGAGI. The J segment lost 3 bases and the V segment lost 1 base, leaving 7 bases of the junction unmatched. The CDR3 extends over 16 amino acids. Written as DNA, the CDR3 is TGTGCCAGCAGTTACTTCCGAGCGGGAGTGGAAGAGACCCAGTACTTC. It codes for CASSYFRAGVEETQYF.

The chain links TRBV27 to TRBJ2-2; 9 bases map to TRBD1. The germline CDR1 and CDR2 sequences are MNHEY and SMNVEV (reference sequence). This CDR3 spans 16 amino acids. The V gene end was trimmed by 6 bases and the J gene end by 5 bases; junction bases not matched to a gene: 10. CDR3 residues: CASSPDRTGVTGELFF. The DNA of the CDR3 is TGTGCCAGCAGCCCCGACCGGACAGGGGTGACCGGGGAGCTGTTTTTT.

As DNA, the CDR3 is TGCGCCAGCAGCTTGGAGAGGGGGAGCTCCTACAATGAGCAGTTCTTC. Amino acids: CASSLERGSSYNEQFF. The V and J genes are TRBV5-1 and TRBJ2-1; D may be TRBD1 (6 bases). Germline-derived CDR1 and CDR2 are SGHRS and YFSETQ. V lost 0 bases and J lost 0, with 10 bases in between. The CDR3 has 16 amino acids. Full variable domain (remainder filled in from reference TRBV5-1 and TRBJ2-1): KAGVTQTPRYLIKTRGQQVTLSCSPISGHRSVSWYQQTPGQGLQFLFEYFSETQRNKGNFPGRFSGRQFSNSRSEMNVSTLELGDSALYLCASSLERGSSYNEQFFGPGTRLTVL.